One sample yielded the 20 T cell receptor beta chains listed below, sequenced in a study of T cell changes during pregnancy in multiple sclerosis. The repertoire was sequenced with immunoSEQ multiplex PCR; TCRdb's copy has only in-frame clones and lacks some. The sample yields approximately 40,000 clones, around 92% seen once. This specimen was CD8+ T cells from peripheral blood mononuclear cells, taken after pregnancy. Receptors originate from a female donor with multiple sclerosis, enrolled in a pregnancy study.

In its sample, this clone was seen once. The CDR3 loop is CASSGREGKFF. CDR3 nucleotides: TGTGCCAGCAGCGGGCGGGAGGGCAAGTTCTTC. V and J are TRBV9 and TRBJ2-1; TRBD2 aligns across 9 bases. V dropped 3 bases and J dropped 14; count of bases not matched to a gene: 3. This CDR3 is 11 amino acids long. The germline V gene encodes CDR1 SGDLS and CDR2 YYNGEE.

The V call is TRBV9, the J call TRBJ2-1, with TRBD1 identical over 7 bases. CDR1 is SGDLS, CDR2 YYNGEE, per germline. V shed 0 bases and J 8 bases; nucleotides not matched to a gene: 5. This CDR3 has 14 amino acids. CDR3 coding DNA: TGTGCCAGCAGCGTAGGACAGGGATCCCATGAGCAGTTCTTC. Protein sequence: CASSVGQGSHEQFF.

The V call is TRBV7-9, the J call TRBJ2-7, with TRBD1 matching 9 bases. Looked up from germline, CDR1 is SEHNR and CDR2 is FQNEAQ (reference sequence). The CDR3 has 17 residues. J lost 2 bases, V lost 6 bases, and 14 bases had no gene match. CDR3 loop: CASSSGAQGAKAYEQYF. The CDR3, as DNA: TGTGCCAGCAGTTCGGGGGCACAGGGGGCGAAAGCCTACGAGCAGTACTTC.

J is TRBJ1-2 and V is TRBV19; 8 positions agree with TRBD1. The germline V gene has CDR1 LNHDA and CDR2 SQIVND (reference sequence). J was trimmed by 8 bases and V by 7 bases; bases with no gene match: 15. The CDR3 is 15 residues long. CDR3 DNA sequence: TGTGCCAGTACCGGAGCAGGGGGCGTTCGGTTGGGCTACACCTTC. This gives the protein CASTGAGGVRLGYTF.

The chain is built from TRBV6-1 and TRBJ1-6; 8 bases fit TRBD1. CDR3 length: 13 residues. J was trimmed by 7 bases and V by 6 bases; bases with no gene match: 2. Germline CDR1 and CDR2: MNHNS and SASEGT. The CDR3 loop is CASRTGENSPLHF. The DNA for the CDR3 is TGTGCCAGCAGGACAGGGGAAAATTCACCCCTCCACTTT.

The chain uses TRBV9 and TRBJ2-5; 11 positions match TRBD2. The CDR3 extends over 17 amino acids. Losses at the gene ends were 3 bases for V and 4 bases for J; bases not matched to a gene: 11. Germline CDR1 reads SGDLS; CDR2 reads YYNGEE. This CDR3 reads CASSGGVAGGPGETQYF. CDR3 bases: TGTGCCAGCAGCGGAGGAGTAGCGGGAGGGCCGGGAGAGACCCAGTACTTC.

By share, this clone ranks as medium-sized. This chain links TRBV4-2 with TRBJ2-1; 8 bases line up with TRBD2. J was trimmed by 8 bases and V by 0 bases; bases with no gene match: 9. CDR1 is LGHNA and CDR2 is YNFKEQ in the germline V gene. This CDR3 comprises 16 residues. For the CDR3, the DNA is TGTGCCAGCAGCCAAGAGGGGGAAGCGGGGGTCGATGAGCAGTTCTTC. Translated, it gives CASSQEGEAGVDEQFF.

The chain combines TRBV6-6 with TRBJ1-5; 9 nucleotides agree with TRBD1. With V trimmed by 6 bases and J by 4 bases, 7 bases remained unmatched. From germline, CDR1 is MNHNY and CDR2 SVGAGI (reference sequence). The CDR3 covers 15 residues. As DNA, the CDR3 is TGTGCCAGCAGCCAGGACAGGGGATCGAATCAGCCCCAGCATTTT. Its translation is CASSQDRGSNQPQHF.

The CDR3 spells CASSPVPTGLGNEQFF. CDR3 in DNA: TGTGCCAGCAGCCCCGTCCCGACAGGTTTAGGCAATGAGCAGTTCTTC. V gene TRBV16 combines with J gene TRBJ2-1; weak D call: TRBD1 (6 bases). Trimming shortened V by 4 bases and J by 6 bases, and 19 bases separated the two germline ends. Germline lookup yields CDR1 KGHSY and CDR2 FQNENV. The CDR3 runs 16 residues.

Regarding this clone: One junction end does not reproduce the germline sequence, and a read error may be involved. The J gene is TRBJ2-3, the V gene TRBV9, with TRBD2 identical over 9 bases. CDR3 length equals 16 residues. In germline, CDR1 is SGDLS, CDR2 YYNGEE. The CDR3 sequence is CASSVRAGGATGTQYF. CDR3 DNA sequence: TGTGCCAGCAGCGTACGGGCGGGGGGGGCCACAGGTACGCAGTATTTT.

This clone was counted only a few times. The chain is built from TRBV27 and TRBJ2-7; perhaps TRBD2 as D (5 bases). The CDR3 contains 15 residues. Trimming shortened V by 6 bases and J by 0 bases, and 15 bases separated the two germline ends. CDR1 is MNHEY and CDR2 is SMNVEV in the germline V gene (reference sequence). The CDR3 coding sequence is TGTGCCAGCAGCCAAGTGGGAGAGAGCTCCTACGAGCAGTACTTC. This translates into CASSQVGESSYEQYF.

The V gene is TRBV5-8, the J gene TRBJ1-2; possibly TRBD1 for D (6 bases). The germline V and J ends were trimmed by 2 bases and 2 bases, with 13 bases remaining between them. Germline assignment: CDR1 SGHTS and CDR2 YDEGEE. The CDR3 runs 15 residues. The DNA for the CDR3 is TGTGCCAGCAGCTTATCCAGGGGCCGAAACTATGGCTACACCTTC. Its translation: CASSLSRGRNYGYTF.

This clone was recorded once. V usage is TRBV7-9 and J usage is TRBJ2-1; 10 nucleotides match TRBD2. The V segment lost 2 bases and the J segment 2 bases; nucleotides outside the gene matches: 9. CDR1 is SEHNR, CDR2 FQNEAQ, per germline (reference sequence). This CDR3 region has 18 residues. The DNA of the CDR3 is TGTGCCAGCAGCTTATCTGTGTTAGCGGGGGGAGCCTACAATGAGCAGTTCTTC. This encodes CASSLSVLAGGAYNEQFF. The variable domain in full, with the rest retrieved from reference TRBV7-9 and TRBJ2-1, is DTGVSQNPRHKITKRGQNVTFRCDPISEHNRLYWYRQTLGQGPEFLTYFQNEAQLEKSRLLSDRFSAERPKGSFSTLEIQRTEQGDSAMYLCASSLSVLAGGAYNEQFFGPGTRLTVL.

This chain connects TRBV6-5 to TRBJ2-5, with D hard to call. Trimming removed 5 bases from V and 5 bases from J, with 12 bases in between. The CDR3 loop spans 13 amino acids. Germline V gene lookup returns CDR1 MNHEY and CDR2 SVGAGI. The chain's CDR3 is CASSRIARETQYF. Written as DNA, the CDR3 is TGTGCCAGCAGTAGGATCGCGAGGGAGACCCAGTACTTC.

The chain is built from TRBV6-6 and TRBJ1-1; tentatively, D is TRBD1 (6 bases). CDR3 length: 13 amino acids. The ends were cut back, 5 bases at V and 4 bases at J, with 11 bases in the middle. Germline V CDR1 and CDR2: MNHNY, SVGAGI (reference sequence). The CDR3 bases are TGTGCCAGCAGTCCGACAGGTAGCACTGAAGCTTTCTTT. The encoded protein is CASSPTGSTEAFF.

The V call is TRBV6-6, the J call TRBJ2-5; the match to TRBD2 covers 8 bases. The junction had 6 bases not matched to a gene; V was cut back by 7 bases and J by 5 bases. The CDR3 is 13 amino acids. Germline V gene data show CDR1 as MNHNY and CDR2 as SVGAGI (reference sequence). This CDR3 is CASTRGGGETQYF. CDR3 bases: TGTGCCAGCACCAGGGGCGGGGGGGAGACCCAGTACTTC.

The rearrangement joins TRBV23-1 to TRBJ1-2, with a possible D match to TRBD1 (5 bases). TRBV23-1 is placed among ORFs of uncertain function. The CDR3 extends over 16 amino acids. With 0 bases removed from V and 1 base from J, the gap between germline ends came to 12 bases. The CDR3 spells CASSQSPGSRNYGYTF. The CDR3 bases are TGCGCCAGCAGTCAATCGCCAGGGTCTCGTAACTATGGCTACACCTTC.

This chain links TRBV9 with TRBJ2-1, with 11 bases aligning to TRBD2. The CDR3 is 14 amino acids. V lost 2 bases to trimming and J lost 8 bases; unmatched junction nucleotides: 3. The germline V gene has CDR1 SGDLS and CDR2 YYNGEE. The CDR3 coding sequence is TGTGCCAGCAGCGTTAGCGGGAGGGCCGATGAGCAGTTCTTC. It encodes CASSVSGRADEQFF.

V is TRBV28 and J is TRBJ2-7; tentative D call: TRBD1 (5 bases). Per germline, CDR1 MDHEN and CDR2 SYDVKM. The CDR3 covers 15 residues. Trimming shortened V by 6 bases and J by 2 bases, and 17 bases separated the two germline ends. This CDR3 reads CASRSRGGVTYEQYF. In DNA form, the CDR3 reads TGTGCCAGCAGGAGTAGGGGTGGCGTGACCTACGAGCAGTACTTC.

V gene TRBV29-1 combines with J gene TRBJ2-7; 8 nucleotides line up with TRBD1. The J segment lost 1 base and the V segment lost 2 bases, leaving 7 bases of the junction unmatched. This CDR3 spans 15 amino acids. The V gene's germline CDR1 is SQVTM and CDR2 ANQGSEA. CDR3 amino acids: CSVEWRQGASYEQYF. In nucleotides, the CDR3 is TGCAGCGTTGAATGGCGGCAGGGGGCTTCCTACGAGCAGTACTTC.